These T cell receptor beta chains were read from a single sample in a study of response to subunit inactivated influenza vaccine. Via MiXCR, TCRdb re-called the RT-PCR reads, giving one row per CDR3 protein. The sample lists more than 200,000 distinct CDR3 sequences, over 9% occurring once. Sequences were derived from non-naive T cells sorted from PBMCs, sampled 14 to 15 days before vaccination. These receptors were collected from a man aged 50-60 years who received an inactivated influenza vaccine. CDR3s include the opening cysteine and the closing phenylalanine or tryptophan. Each record gives: CDR3 DNA, CDR3 protein, V gene, D gene, clone size, J gene. D genes are given only for firm matches. Expanded clones are given a class, and other clones once, few, many or no size at all.

TGTGCCAGCTCTAGACGCCGACAGAGGGCTTATGGCTACACCTTC | CASSRRRQRAYGYTF | TRBV28 | . | . | TRBJ1-2
TGTGCCAGCAGCTTATACGTAGGAGGGCTTGCCACAGATACGCAGTATTTT | CASSLYVGGLATDTQYF | TRBV7-9 | . | . | TRBJ2-3
TGTGCCAGCAGCTTGTCAGTAGGGCAAGAGACCCAGTACTTC | CASSLSVGQETQYF | TRBV5-4 | . | few | TRBJ2-5
TGTGCCATCAGTGCTACGGGGGCGCAAACAGATACGCAGTATTTT | CAISATGAQTDTQYF | TRBV10-3 | . | many | TRBJ2-3
TGTGCCAGCAGCAAGGGACACGTCTACGAGCAGTACTTC | CASSKGHVYEQYF | TRBV28 | . | many | TRBJ2-7
TGCAGTGCTGGTAACGCAGGGAATAACTATGGCTACACCTTC | CSAGNAGNNYGYTF | TRBV20-1 | . | few | TRBJ1-2
TGTGCCAGCAGCTTAGCTAGCGGGACTTACGATGAGCAGTTCTTC | CASSLASGTYDEQFF | TRBV7-9 | TRBD2 | . | TRBJ2-1
TGTGCCAGCAGCAACACCCTTCAGGGATCCTACGAGCAGTACTTC | CASSNTLQGSYEQYF | TRBV21-1 | . | . | TRBJ2-7
TGTGCCAGCAGTTACCCACTTGCGGGAGGCAAGACCGGGCGTAATTCACCCCTCCACTTT | CASSYPLAGGKTGRNSPLHF | TRBV6-7 | . | few | TRBJ1-6
TGCGCCAGCAGCCTCCCTATTTCGACAGAAGGCGTGGAGACCCAGTACTTC | CASSLPISTEGVETQYF | TRBV5-1 | . | few | TRBJ2-5
TGCGCCAGCAGCTTGGGAGGGACTGGGGCCAACGTCCTGACTTTC | CASSLGGTGANVLTF | TRBV5-1 | . | many | TRBJ2-6
TGCGCCAGCAGCTCCTACTACACCGGGGAGCTGTTTTTT | CASSSYYTGELFF | TRBV5-1 | . | many | TRBJ2-2
TGCGCCAGCAGCGTGGGGTGGGACAGACCCTGGGGAGATACGCAGTATTTT | CASSVGWDRPWGDTQYF | TRBV5-1 | TRBD1 | . | TRBJ2-3
TGTGCCAGCAGTTACTCATTGGGACATCCGGTAGCGGGGCACACCTACGAGCAGTACTTC | CASSYSLGHPVAGHTYEQYF | TRBV6-2/TRBV6-3 | TRBD2 | many | TRBJ2-7
TGTGCCAGCAGCTTAGGGAGGGGATATACGCAGTATTTT | CASSLGRGYTQYF | TRBV11-3 | . | . | TRBJ2-3
TGTGCCAGCGCCGCCGGGACAGGGAGCAATCAGCCCCAGCATTTT | CASAAGTGSNQPQHF | TRBV28 | TRBD1 | . | TRBJ1-5
TGTGCCAGCAGTCAGCGGGACAGATACGAGCAGTACTTC | CASSQRDRYEQYF | TRBV6-6 | . | . | TRBJ2-7
TGCGCCAGCAGCTTTGGACCGAACTCTGGGGCCAACGTCCTGACTTTC | CASSFGPNSGANVLTF | TRBV5-1 | . | many | TRBJ2-6
TGTGCCAGCAGTTACCCCCGGGGGGCCTACGAGCAGTACTTC | CASSYPRGAYEQYF | TRBV6-5 | TRBD2 | . | TRBJ2-7
TGCAGTGCTAGAGATTTAAGCGGACCCCCCTACGAGCAGTACTTC | CSARDLSGPPYEQYF | TRBV20-1 | . | many | TRBJ2-7
TGTGCCAGCAGCCGACAGGTTCAAGAGACCCAGTACTTC | CASSRQVQETQYF | TRBV7-2 | . | many | TRBJ2-5
TGCAGCGTTGAAGACCCCCGACACCCAGGGGGCCAGTACTTC | CSVEDPRHPGGQYF | TRBV29-1 | TRBD1 | many | TRBJ2-5
TGCAGTGCTTCCCCGGGGCGACTGGGGGGCTACACCTTC | CSASPGRLGGYTF | TRBV20-1 | . | few | TRBJ1-2
TGTGCCAGCAGCTACGTGACGGACGCTTATAGCAATCAGCCCCAGCATTTT | CASSYVTDAYSNQPQHF | TRBV7-9 | . | few | TRBJ1-5
TGTGCCACCAGGGGGTCTCTGAACACTGAAGCTTTCTTT | CATRGSLNTEAFF | TRBV11-2 | TRBD1 | . | TRBJ1-1
TGTGCCATCAGTGGGGACGGGGAGACCCAGTACTTC | CAISGDGETQYF | TRBV10-3 | . | . | TRBJ2-5
TGTGCCACAACCAGCACTTCGACAGGGTGGTCCTACGAGCAGTACTTC | CATTSTSTGWSYEQYF | TRBV6-2/TRBV6-3 | TRBD1 | . | TRBJ2-7
TGCGCCAGCAGCCAAGATGGCGGAGCCGCGGCAGCCTACAATGAGCAGTTCTTC | CASSQDGGAAAAYNEQFF | TRBV4-3 | . | . | TRBJ2-1
TGCAGCGCGATACAGGGAGACACTGAAGCTTTCTTT | CSAIQGDTEAFF | TRBV29-1 | . | many | TRBJ1-1
TGTGCCAGCTCGACTAGCGGAGGTCCCAGTGAGCAGTTCTTC | CASSTSGGPSEQFF | TRBV27 | TRBD2 | many | TRBJ2-1
TGCAGTGCACAGGCGGGGAGCGAAAAACTGTTTTTT | CSAQAGSEKLFF | TRBV20-1 | . | few | TRBJ1-4
TGCAATGCTACCAGGGAACGGGAGACCCAGTACTTC | CNATRERETQYF | TRBV20-1 | . | few | TRBJ2-5
TGCGCCAGCAGCCAAGATAAATTCGAGGGAGAGTACAATGAGCAGTTCTTC | CASSQDKFEGEYNEQFF | TRBV4-3 | . | many | TRBJ2-1
TGTGCCAGCAGGCCCGGGACGGGGGGTTTCAACACCGGGGAGCTGTTTTTT | CASRPGTGGFNTGELFF | TRBV12-3/TRBV12-4 | TRBD2 | many | TRBJ2-2
TGTGCCAGCAGCCCTTGGGGAGACCCCACAGATACGCAGTATTTT | CASSPWGDPTDTQYF | TRBV7-2 | . | . | TRBJ2-3
TGCAGTGCTAGAGATCCGGGTTCAAACATTCAGTACTTC | CSARDPGSNIQYF | TRBV20-1 | . | few | TRBJ2-4
TGTGCCAGCTCACCGAATAGCGGCTACAATGAGCAGTTCTTC | CASSPNSGYNEQFF | TRBV18 | . | many | TRBJ2-1
TGTGCCAGCAGTTTAGAGGGGGAGCCCTACAATGAGCAGTTCTTC | CASSLEGEPYNEQFF | TRBV27 | . | . | TRBJ2-1
TGTGCCAGCAGTTACACTGGGACAGGGGGCGAATCCCTCCACTTT | CASSYTGTGGESLHF | TRBV6-5 | TRBD1 | . | TRBJ1-6
TGTGCCAGCAGCCCTTGGGACGGAGGTGGAGGCTACACCTTC | CASSPWDGGGGYTF | TRBV3-1 | . | . | TRBJ1-2
TGTGCCAGCAGCGGCAGACCAGGGGGCATGAGAGGAGAGACCCAGTACTTC | CASSGRPGGMRGETQYF | TRBV7-6 | TRBD1 | few | TRBJ2-5
TGTGCCATCAGTGAGGCAGGGACTAGCACAGATACGCAGTATTTT | CAISEAGTSTDTQYF | TRBV10-3 | . | few | TRBJ2-3
TGTGCCAGTACCTTCCGGGACAGGGACAATCAGCCCCAGCATTTT | CASTFRDRDNQPQHF | TRBV19 | TRBD1 | . | TRBJ1-5
TGCGCCAGCAGCTCCGGGACTAGCGGGTCCGCCTACGAGCAGTACTTC | CASSSGTSGSAYEQYF | TRBV5-1 | TRBD2 | many | TRBJ2-7
TGCAGTGCTACCAGCACATCTAACTATGGCTACACCTTC | CSATSTSNYGYTF | TRBV20-1 | . | . | TRBJ1-2
TGTGCCAGCAGTTTAATCCGAGACGGTCGAGGGGTTTTC | CASSLIRDGRGVF | TRBV28 | . | . | TRBJ2-7
TGCAGTGCCGCGAGGACTAGCGGGAAACGCGAGCAGTACTTC | CSAARTSGKREQYF | TRBV20-1 | TRBD2 | few | TRBJ2-7
TGTGCCAGCAGTTACTTGGACGGAGCCTACGAGCAGTACTTC | CASSYLDGAYEQYF | TRBV6-2/TRBV6-3 | . | many | TRBJ2-7
TGTGCCAGCAGCGTAGTAGTCGGCGGGAACTCTGGGAATGAGCAGTTCTTC | CASSVVVGGNSGNEQFF | TRBV9 | . | . | TRBJ2-1
TGTGCCAGCCGGTCGGACAAAGGAGGGGAGCTGTTTTTT | CASRSDKGGELFF | TRBV6-2/TRBV6-3 | . | . | TRBJ2-2
TGTGCCATCAGTGGAACAGGGGACAATGAGCAGTTCTTC | CAISGTGDNEQFF | TRBV10-3 | TRBD1 | . | TRBJ2-1
TGCAGCGCCCTCGGGGGGGGCGAGGACGAGCAGTACTTC | CSALGGGEDEQYF | TRBV29-1 | TRBD2 | few | TRBJ2-7
TGTGCCAGCAGCGTACACAGGGCCACTGAAGCTTTCTTT | CASSVHRATEAFF | TRBV9 | . | . | TRBJ1-1
TGTGCCAGCAGCCCTCAAGGGGGGCCAGATACGCAGTATTTT | CASSPQGGPDTQYF | TRBV6-4 | . | . | TRBJ2-3
TGTGCCAGCAGTTACTCCCTCTCCGGGACTAGCGGGAGACTCAACGAGCAGTACTTC | CASSYSLSGTSGRLNEQYF | TRBV6-5 | TRBD2 | few | TRBJ2-7
TGCAGTGCTAGAGATAGGCTAGCGGTAAACCAAGAGACCCAGTACTTC | CSARDRLAVNQETQYF | TRBV20-1 | TRBD2 | . | TRBJ2-5
TGTGCCAGCAGTGAATCTATAGGACAGGGGTTAAAACAGACCCAGTACTTC | CASSESIGQGLKQTQYF | TRBV25-1 | TRBD1 | many | TRBJ2-5
TGTGCCAGCAGCTACCCCTGGGGCAATCAGCCCCAGCATTTT | CASSYPWGNQPQHF | TRBV7-2 | . | few | TRBJ1-5